Listed below are T cell receptor beta chains from one sample, sequenced in a study of T cell repertoires in cytomegalovirus infection. TCRdb processed the reads anew with MiXCR; each CDR3 protein has one entry. This table has some 200,000 distinct CDR3 sequences, roughly a fifth appearing once. The sequenced sample was PBMCs. These receptors were collected from a human donor in good health (CMV status not recorded). Some clones in this sample may be carry-over from other donors' samples. CDR3s include the opening cysteine and the closing phenylalanine or tryptophan. The D gene is left open where the match is weak. The size entry is marked missing in some rows and otherwise reads once, few, many or a size class.

- TRBJ1-2 - TRBV6-1 CASSVRGGYGYTF TGTGCCAGCAGTGTTCGCGGTGGGTATGGCTACACCTTC
- TRBJ1-5 TRBD1 TRBV6-6 CASSQGGGNQPQHF TGTGCCAGCAGTCAAGGGGGCGGCAATCAGCCCCAGCATTTT
- TRBJ1-1 TRBD1 TRBV29-1 CSCRTGIGTEAFF TGCAGCTGCCGGACAGGAATAGGCACTGAAGCTTTCTTT
- TRBJ2-1 TRBD2 TRBV7-3 CASSTGGAGEQFF TGTGCCAGCAGCACCGGGGGGGCCGGTGAGCAGTTCTTC
- TRBJ2-7 TRBD1 TRBV12-3/TRBV12-4 CASSGDRDYEQYF TGTGCCAGCAGTGGGGACAGGGACTACGAGCAGTACTTC
- TRBJ1-2 - TRBV27 CASSPTGSYGYTF TGTGCCAGCAGCCCCACAGGGTCTTATGGCTACACCTTC
many TRBJ1-2 - TRBV12-3/TRBV12-4 CASSLGGALGYTF TGTGCCAGCAGTTTGGGGGGGGCTCTGGGCTACACCTTC
- TRBJ2-2 - TRBV6-6 CASSYEGTGELFF TGTGCCAGCAGTTACGAGGGGACCGGGGAGCTGTTTTTT
many TRBJ2-1 - TRBV6-6 CASSRQASVDNEQFF TGTGCCAGCAGTCGACAGGCGTCCGTCGACAATGAGCAGTTCTTC
- TRBJ2-3 - TRBV27 CASSSAQRGTDTQYF TGTGCCAGCAGTTCCGCCCAGCGGGGCACAGATACGCAGTATTTT
many TRBJ2-7 TRBD2 TRBV12-3/TRBV12-4 CASSFELAVYEQYF TGTGCCAGCAGTTTTGAGCTAGCGGTCTACGAGCAGTACTTC
few TRBJ1-3 TRBD1 TRBV9 CASSRDRGFGGNTIYF TGTGCCAGCAGCCGGGACAGGGGGTTTGGTGGAAACACCATATATTTT
- TRBJ1-3 - TRBV4-3 CASSQGLTQSIYF TGCGCCAGCAGCCAAGGACTTACACAGTCAATATATTTT
few TRBJ1-6 - TRBV9 CASSVEGNQPLHF TGTGCCAGCAGCGTAGAAGGGAACCAACCCCTCCACTTT
- TRBJ1-1 - TRBV6-2/TRBV6-3 CASSYSVASDIGGKTEAFF TGTGCCAGCAGTTACTCGGTCGCCTCGGACATCGGAGGAAAAACTGAAGCTTTCTTT
many TRBJ2-7 TRBD1 TRBV7-6 CASSLGYRGPTSHEQYF TGTGCCAGCAGCTTAGGCTACAGGGGGCCGACGTCCCACGAGCAGTACTTC
many TRBJ1-5 - TRBV7-8 CASSLSVDQPQHF TGTGCCAGCAGCTTATCCGTGGATCAGCCCCAGCATTTT
many TRBJ2-1 - TRBV7-2 CASSLDRVGSEQFF TGTGCCAGCAGCTTAGATCGGGTGGGTTCTGAGCAGTTCTTC
once TRBJ2-1 TRBD2 TRBV28 CASSVAGGGHEQFF TGTGCCAGCAGTGTAGCGGGAGGGGGCCATGAGCAGTTCTTC
- TRBJ1-5 - TRBV12-5 CASGLQDQPQHF TGTGCTAGTGGTTTGCAGGATCAGCCCCAGCATTTT
many TRBJ2-3 - TRBV7-2 CASRLGGTDTQYF TGTGCCAGCAGACTTGGGGGCACAGATACGCAGTATTTT
many TRBJ2-3 TRBD2 TRBV7-2 CASSLGLAGVTDTQYF TGTGCCAGCAGCTTGGGACTAGCGGGAGTCACAGATACGCAGTATTTT
few TRBJ2-7 TRBD1 TRBV7-8 CASSLGIRDRVGYEQYF TGTGCCAGCAGCTTGGGAATCCGGGACAGGGTAGGCTACGAGCAGTACTTC
many TRBJ2-7 - TRBV7-8 CASSLGGGRAHEQYF TGTGCCAGCAGCCTCGGTGGGGGCAGGGCCCACGAGCAGTACTTC
few TRBJ1-1 - TRBV19 CASLRRGDTEAFF TGTGCCAGTCTCCGAAGGGGAGATACTGAAGCTTTCTTT
- TRBJ1-5 - TRBV15 CATGRAGGNQPQHF TGTGCCACGGGACGGGCGGGTGGCAATCAGCCCCAGCATTTT
- TRBJ2-2 - TRBV6-6 CASTLAPTGELFF TGTGCCAGCACCCTAGCGCCGACCGGGGAGCTGTTTTTT
few TRBJ1-3 - TRBV19 CATGGLSGNTIYF TGTGCCACCGGGGGGCTCTCTGGAAACACCATATATTTT
many TRBJ2-3 TRBD2 TRBV7-2 CASSLQSGNDAQYF TGTGCCAGCAGCTTGCAGAGCGGGAACGACGCGCAGTATTTT
many TRBJ2-5 - TRBV6-5 CASSLTLGGGQGETQYF TGTGCCAGCAGTCTTACCCTAGGGGGGGGCCAAGGAGAGACCCAGTACTTC
few TRBJ2-5 - TRBV2 CASSRGGPLETQYF TGTGCCAGCAGTAGGGGAGGTCCCTTGGAGACCCAGTACTTC